Listed here is a single T cell receptor beta chain. Data came from immunoSEQ multiplex PCR; TCRdb stores just in-frame clones and leaves some out. The sample has some 150,000 clones; around 81% are singletons. The V and J ends lost 6 bases and 6 bases, in that order; junction bases with no gene match: 8. This CDR3 region has 14 residues. CDR1 and CDR2 from the germline V gene are SQVTM and ANQGSEA. The data derive from a study of blood T cell repertoires in COVID-19. Study context: The cDNA or gDNA used as material had been derived from T cells, B-cell-depleted T cells, or PBMCs.

The chain joins TRBV29-1 to TRBJ1-5; 10 bases agree with TRBD1. This TCR was sampled from a man in his fifties or sixties with active or convalescent COVID-19. Sequencing input: peripheral blood. Here the CDR3 reads CSVQGTGVGQPQHF. CDR3 nucleotides: TGCAGCGTCCAAGGGACAGGGGTAGGTCAGCCCCAGCATTTT.